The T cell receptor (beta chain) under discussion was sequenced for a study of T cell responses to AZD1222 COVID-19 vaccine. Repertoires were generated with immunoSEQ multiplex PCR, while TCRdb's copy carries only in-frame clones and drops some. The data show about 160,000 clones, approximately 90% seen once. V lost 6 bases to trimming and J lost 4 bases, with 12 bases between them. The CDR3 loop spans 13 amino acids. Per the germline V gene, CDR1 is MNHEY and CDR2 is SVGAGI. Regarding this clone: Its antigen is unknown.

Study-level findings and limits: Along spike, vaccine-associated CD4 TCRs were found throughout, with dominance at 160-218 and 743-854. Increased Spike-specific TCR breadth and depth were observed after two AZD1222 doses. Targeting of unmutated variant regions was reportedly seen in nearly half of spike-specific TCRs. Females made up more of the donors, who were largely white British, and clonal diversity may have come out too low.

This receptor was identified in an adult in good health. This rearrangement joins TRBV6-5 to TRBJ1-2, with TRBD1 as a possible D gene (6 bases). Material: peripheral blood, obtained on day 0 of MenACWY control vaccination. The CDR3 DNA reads TGTGCCAGCAGAGTGACAGGAGTCTATGGCTACACCTTC. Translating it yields CASRVTGVYGYTF.